Described below is a single TCR beta chain sequence and its context. Its antigen is unknown. Expressed TCRB transcripts got sequenced, as all isolated RNA was reverse transcribed. The repertoire was sequenced with immunoSEQ multiplex PCR; TCRdb's copy has only in-frame clones and lacks some. The sample holds about 620,000 clones; roughly a sixth are singletons and the top ten take approximately 0.093%. The data stem from a study of beta chain features in type 1 diabetes. The study, taken as a whole, reports: More deletions and fewer insertions at VDJ junctions were found in patients with type 1 diabetes.

Sorted CD4+ subsets: naive, central memory, regulatory, stem cell-like memory (CD45RO/CCR7/CD25/CD127/CD95/CD27 panel). V shed 2 bases and J 5 bases; nucleotides not matched to a gene: 7. The germline CDR1 and CDR2 sequences are MNHEY and SVGAGI. This CDR3 spans 16 amino acids. Sequencing was performed on naive CD4+ T cells from blood. This TCR derives from a man between 18 and 29 years old in good health. The V and J genes are TRBV6-5 and TRBJ1-5, with 9 bases identical to TRBD1. This CDR3 is CASSYRGTGLDQPQHF. The CDR3 DNA reads TGTGCCAGCAGTTACCGAGGGACAGGGCTTGATCAGCCCCAGCATTTT.